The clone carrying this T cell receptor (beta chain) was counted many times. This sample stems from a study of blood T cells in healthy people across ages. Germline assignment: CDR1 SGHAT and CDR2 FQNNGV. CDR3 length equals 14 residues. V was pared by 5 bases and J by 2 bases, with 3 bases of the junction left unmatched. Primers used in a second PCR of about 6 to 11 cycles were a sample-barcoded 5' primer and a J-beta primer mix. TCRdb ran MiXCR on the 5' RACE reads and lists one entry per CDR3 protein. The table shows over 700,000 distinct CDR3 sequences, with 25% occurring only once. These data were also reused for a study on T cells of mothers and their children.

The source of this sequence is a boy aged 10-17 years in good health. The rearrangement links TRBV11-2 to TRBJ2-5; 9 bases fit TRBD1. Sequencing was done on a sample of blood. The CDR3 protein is CASSRDREQETQYF. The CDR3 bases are TGTGCCAGCAGCCGGGACAGGGAACAAGAGACCCAGTACTTC.